This entry lists 26 T cell receptor beta chains sequenced from one sample in a study of T cell responses to AZD1222 COVID-19 vaccine. Using immunoSEQ multiplex PCR, the repertoire was profiled, and TCRdb retains in-frame clones only, with some absent. The sample shows 95,000 to 120,000 clones, about 91% of them seen only once. Material: peripheral blood, obtained 28 days after the second AZD1222 dose. Source of these receptors: an adult who received the AZD1222 COVID-19 vaccine.

This chain links TRBV6-5 with TRBJ1-5, with D perhaps TRBD1 (6 bases). Per the germline V gene, CDR1 is MNHEY and CDR2 is SVGAGI. The V and J ends lost 4 bases and 9 bases respectively, with 13 bases between them. The CDR3 is made up of 13 amino acids. CDR3 in amino acids: CASSSTQGRPQHF. CDR3 in DNA: TGTGCCAGCAGTTCGACCCAGGGGAGGCCCCAGCATTTT.

The chain joins TRBV2 to TRBJ1-1; D uncertain. The germline V gene encodes CDR1 SNHLY and CDR2 FYNNEI. V was pared by 6 bases and J by 0 bases, with 8 bases between. The CDR3 extends over 13 amino acids. The DNA of the CDR3 is TGTGCCAGCAGGAGGACCTTGAACACTGAAGCTTTCTTT. Residues: CASRRTLNTEAFF. Full variable domain (outside the CDR3, taken from reference TRBV2 and TRBJ1-1): EPEVTQTPSHQVTQMGQEVILRCVPISNHLYFYWYRQILGQKVEFLVSFYNNEISEKSEIFDDQFSVERPDGSNFTLKIRSTKLEDSAMYFCASRRTLNTEAFFGQGTRLTVV.

This clone was recorded a few times. The rearrangement joins TRBV14 to TRBJ2-1, with D possibly TRBD1 on 6 matching bases. V was pared by 0 bases and J by 4 bases, with 13 bases between. The CDR3 consists of 16 residues. Germline loops: CDR1 SGHDN, CDR2 FVKESK. In nucleotides, the CDR3 is TGTGCCAGCAGCCAAGATACAGGGAACTTATACAATGAGCAGTTCTTC. This encodes CASSQDTGNLYNEQFF.

This chain joins TRBV4-1 and TRBJ1-5; D may be TRBD1 (6 bases). Trimming removed 1 base from V and 3 bases from J, with 13 bases in between. In germline, CDR1 is MGHRA, CDR2 YSYEKL. CDR3 length equals 16 residues. The CDR3 here is CASSQGPGQDNQPQHF. CDR3 in DNA: TGCGCCAGCAGCCAAGGGCCGGGACAAGACAATCAGCCCCAGCATTTT.

V is TRBV28 and J is TRBJ1-1; tentatively, D is TRBD1 (5 bases). CDR3 size: 14 residues. Trimming took off 2 bases at V and 1 base at J, with 8 bases between the two ends. The germline CDR1 and CDR2 sequences are MDHEN and SYDVKM. CDR3 in amino acids: CASSLDSANTEAFF. CDR3 DNA: TGTGCCAGCAGTTTAGACAGCGCGAACACTGAAGCTTTCTTT.

This chain connects TRBV2 to TRBJ1-6; D is uncertain. V was shortened by 4 bases and J by 7 bases, with 14 bases between the two germline ends. The CDR3 is made up of 15 amino acids. Germline V lookup: CDR1 SNHLY, CDR2 FYNNEI. The CDR3 sequence is CASSGIGQRNSPLHF. CDR3 DNA: TGTGCCAGCAGTGGGATCGGTCAGCGCAATTCACCCCTCCACTTT. The variable domain in full, completed from reference TRBV2 and TRBJ1-6, reads EPEVTQTPSHQVTQMGQEVILRCVPISNHLYFYWYRQILGQKVEFLVSFYNNEISEKSEIFDDQFSVERPDGSNFTLKIRSTKLEDSAMYFCASSGIGQRNSPLHFGNGTRLTVT.

This clone was observed a single time. V usage is TRBV7-9 and J usage is TRBJ2-5; 9 bases match TRBD2. The CDR3 runs to 17 residues. The V and J ends lost 3 bases and 4 bases, in that order; junction bases with no gene match: 12. Per the germline V gene, CDR1 is SEHNR and CDR2 is FQNEAQ (reference sequence). CDR3 coding DNA: TGTGCCAGCAGCTTGGATTTATGGGGACTAGCAACAGAGACCCAGTACTTC. It codes for CASSLDLWGLATETQYF.

The chain recombines TRBV19 with TRBJ1-6; perhaps TRBD1 as D (6 bases). Germline CDR1 is LNHDA and CDR2 is SQIVND (reference sequence). CDR3 length equals 16 residues. The V gene lost 4 bases and the J gene lost 7 bases, with 17 bases spanning the gap. CDR3 protein: CASSTASTGRNSPLHF. In DNA form, the CDR3 reads TGTGCCAGTAGTACCGCGTCGACAGGCAGAAATTCACCCCTCCACTTT. Full variable domain (outside the CDR3, taken from reference TRBV19 and TRBJ1-6): DGGITQSPKYLFRKEGQNVTLSCEQNLNHDAMYWYRQDPGQGLRLIYYSQIVNDFQKGDIAEGYSVSREKKESFPLTVTSAQKNPTAFYLCASSTASTGRNSPLHFGNGTRLTVT.

This clone has only one observation. The V gene is TRBV2, the J gene TRBJ1-5, with TRBD1 identical over 7 bases. Germline CDR1 reads SNHLY; CDR2 reads FYNNEI. V lost 6 bases and J lost 6; bases outside the gene matches: 8. CDR3 length: 14 residues. In DNA form, the CDR3 reads TGTGCCAGCAGCCCTACAGGGGCCGGTCAGCCCCAGCATTTT. It yields the protein CASSPTGAGQPQHF.

This sequence joins TRBV5-5 and TRBJ2-5; D tentatively reads TRBD1 or TRBD2 (5 bases each). Germline CDR1 is SGHKS and CDR2 is YYEKEE (reference sequence). The CDR3 totals 14 residues. Trimming left V 2 bases short and J 7 bases short, with 15 bases between. CDR3 protein: CASSFTRGDGTQYF. In DNA, the CDR3 is TGTGCCAGCAGCTTTACAAGAGGGGATGGGACCCAGTACTTC.

CDR3 sequence: CASPERGLAYNEQFF. Here the CDR3 DNA reads TGTGCCAGCCCCGAACGGGGCCTCGCCTACAATGAGCAGTTCTTC. J is TRBJ2-1 and V is TRBV6-4; D possibly uses TRBD1 or TRBD2 (5 bases each). Germline V CDR1 and CDR2: MRHNA, SNTAGT. There are 15 residues in the CDR3. V was shortened by 8 bases and J by 2 bases, with 16 bases between the two germline ends.

The J gene is TRBJ2-7, the V gene TRBV11-2; D unresolved. V lost 5 bases and J lost 6, with 11 bases in between. Per the germline V gene, CDR1 is SGHAT and CDR2 is FQNNGV. The CDR3 has 12 amino acids. In DNA form, the CDR3 reads TGTGCCAGCAGCCCCCGCCCAGGCGAGCAGTACTTC. Its protein product is CASSPRPGEQYF.

CDR3 DNA: TGCAGCGTTAGGGTGAACACTGAAGCTTTCTTT. Translating it yields CSVRVNTEAFF. The chain is built from TRBV29-1 and TRBJ1-1, with D unclear. The V gene's germline CDR1 is SQVTM and CDR2 ANQGSEA. The V end was cut by 5 bases, the J end by 0 bases, with 4 bases between. The CDR3 covers 11 residues.

The chain employs TRBV5-1 and TRBJ1-4, with 7 bases identical to TRBD1. The CDR3 length is 17 residues. Germline CDR1 is SGHRS and CDR2 is YFSETQ. J lost 6 bases, V lost 4 bases, and 15 bases had no gene match. CDR3 region: CASSPSGTADFYEKLFF. As DNA, the CDR3 is TGCGCCAGCAGCCCCTCCGGGACAGCAGATTTTTATGAAAAACTGTTTTTT.

This chain links TRBV7-9 with TRBJ1-5, with D uncertain. This CDR3 spans 12 amino acids. Germline V gives CDR1 SEHNR, CDR2 FQNEAQ (reference sequence). Trimming left V 5 bases short and J 10 bases short, with 12 bases between. CDR3 DNA sequence: TGTGCCAGCAGCCCAGGTGGGTCACCCCAGCATTTT. It specifies CASSPGGSPQHF.

J is TRBJ1-1 and V is TRBV20-1, with D perhaps TRBD1 (6 bases). Trimming shortened V by 3 bases and J by 0 bases, and 14 bases separated the two germline ends. Germline assignment: CDR1 DFQATT and CDR2 SNEGSKA (reference sequence). The CDR3 has 15 amino acids. The DNA for the CDR3 is TGCAGTGCTAGTAGCGGGGGGCGGCTGAACACTGAAGCTTTCTTT. Amino acid sequence: CSASSGGRLNTEAFF.

This sequence joins TRBV29-1 and TRBJ1-2; the match to TRBD1 covers 9 bases. CDR3 size: 15 residues. The ends lost 0 bases at V and 8 bases at J; junction bases unmatched: 10. The germline V gene has CDR1 SQVTM and CDR2 ANQGSEA. In nucleotides, the CDR3 is TGCAGCGTTGAAGATCCTCCGGACAGGGGATCCGGCTACACCTTC. Protein sequence: CSVEDPPDRGSGYTF.

The sample holds one count of this clone. This sequence joins TRBV18 and TRBJ1-1; TRBD1 agrees at 7 bases. Germline V gene lookup returns CDR1 KGHSH and CDR2 LQKENI. V gave up 0 bases and J gave up 4 bases; unmatched junction bases: 11. The length of the CDR3 is 17 residues. The CDR3 region is CASSPPYDRAGFTEAFF. As DNA, the CDR3 is TGTGCCAGCTCACCACCGTATGACAGGGCTGGGTTCACTGAAGCTTTCTTT.

The chain carries TRBV6-2 or TRBV6-3 and TRBJ1-1; D possibly corresponds to TRBD1 (5 bases). Trimming left V 2 bases short and J 5 bases short, with 12 bases between. This CDR3 spans 14 amino acids. Germline V gives CDR1 MNHEY, CDR2 SVGEGT. The CDR3 DNA sequence: TGTGCCAGCAGTTACCTTCCGGGGGAGACTGAAGCTTTCTTT. It codes for CASSYLPGETEAFF.

The CDR3, as DNA: TGTGCCAGCAGCTTAGGACAGGGGTTTGAAGCTTTCTTT. It yields the protein CASSLGQGFEAFF. J is TRBJ1-1 and V is TRBV7-2, with 8 nucleotides matching TRBD1. There are 13 residues in the CDR3. Germline-derived CDR1 and CDR2 are SGHTA and FQGNSA. Trimming cost V 1 base and J 7 bases; bases outside gene matches: 2.

The J gene is TRBJ2-1, the V gene TRBV4-3, with 8 bases fitting TRBD2. Germline CDR1 and CDR2: LGHNA and YSLEER. The CDR3 sequence is 21 residues long. J lost 0 bases, V lost 1 base, and 17 bases had no gene match. CDR3 sequence: CASSQAPRGSGALSSYNEQFF. The CDR3 DNA follows: TGCGCCAGCAGCCAAGCCCCCCGGGGTAGCGGGGCTCTGAGCTCCTACAATGAGCAGTTCTTC.

The chain links TRBV4-3 to TRBJ1-1; 9 nucleotides match TRBD1. Germline CDR1 is LGHNA and CDR2 is YSLEER. V shed 4 bases and J 0 bases; nucleotides not matched to a gene: 6. CDR3 size: 16 residues. CDR3 residues: CASSLQGQGLNTEAFF. The CDR3 coding sequence is TGCGCCAGCAGCCTCCAGGGACAGGGATTGAACACTGAAGCTTTCTTT.

The chain recombines TRBV18 with TRBJ2-7, with 9 bases matching TRBD1. Germline V gene sequence: CDR1 KGHSH, CDR2 LQKENI. The CDR3 is 14 residues long. J lost 3 bases, V lost 3 bases, and 3 bases had no gene match. The chain's CDR3 is CASSPETGGYEQYF. For the CDR3, the DNA is TGTGCCAGCTCACCTGAGACAGGGGGCTACGAGCAGTACTTC.

This chain uses TRBV3-1 (or the pseudogene TRBV3-2) with TRBJ2-5; 11 bases fit TRBD1. This CDR3 has 16 residues. CDR1 is LGHDT and CDR2 is YNNKEL in the germline V gene (reference sequence). With 6 bases clipped from V and 1 base from J, the junction kept 7 bases outside the gene matches. Here the CDR3 reads CASRDRDRGSQETQYF. The DNA of the CDR3 is TGTGCCAGCAGGGACCGGGACAGGGGGTCCCAAGAGACCCAGTACTTC.

J is TRBJ2-3 and V is TRBV6-5; TRBD1 agrees at 7 bases. Looked up from germline, CDR1 is MNHEY and CDR2 is SVGAGI. Trimming at V came to 6 bases and at J to 5 bases, leaving 5 bases not matched to a gene. CDR3 length: 13 residues. The CDR3 coding sequence is TGTGCCAGCAGCGGGACAGAACGAGATACGCAGTATTTT. The encoded protein is CASSGTERDTQYF.

The genes are TRBV13 and TRBJ1-4, with a tentative D call TRBD1 (6 bases). The CDR3 sequence is 14 residues long. Looked up from germline, CDR1 is PRHDT and CDR2 is FYEKMQ (reference sequence). V lost 5 bases, J lost 7 bases, and 14 bases lay in between. CDR3 protein: CASSPRPGAEKLFF. The DNA of the CDR3 is TGTGCCAGCAGCCCAAGGCCAGGGGCTGAAAAACTGTTTTTT. Supplemented by reference TRBV13 and TRBJ1-4, the full variable domain reads AAGVIQSPRHLIKEKRETATLKCYPIPRHDTVYWYQQGPGQDPQFLISFYEKMQSDKGSIPDRFSAQQFSDYHSELNMSSLELGDSALYFCASSPRPGAEKLFFGSGTQLSVL.